This T cell receptor (beta chain) was profiled in a study of T cells after yellow fever vaccination. Study details: SMART-Seq v4 Ultra Low Input prepared the low-cell-number fractions.

V lost 3 bases to trimming and J lost 0 bases, with 9 bases between them. CDR1 and CDR2 (germline): LNHDA, SQIVND (reference sequence). The CDR3 is made up of 15 amino acids. Study results and caveats: Abundant clonotypes (contaminants from the bulk population) could be present in FACS-sorted repertoires.

Concerning this clonotype itself: Its specificity is not known.

TCRdb reprocessed the 5' RACE reads via MiXCR and lists one record per CDR3 protein. The data show some 340,000 distinct CDR3 sequences, with over 3.5% seen just once and roughly 25% held by the top ten. The sequencing used PBMCs, collected 5 days after the yellow fever booster vaccination. This TCR came from a man aged 18 to 30 who received the YFV17D yellow fever vaccine. V gene TRBV19 combines with J gene TRBJ2-4, with unresolved D. CDR3 amino acids: CASSILVIAKNIQYF. Written as DNA, the CDR3 is TGTGCCAGTAGTATTCTGGTTATAGCCAAAAACATTCAGTACTTC.